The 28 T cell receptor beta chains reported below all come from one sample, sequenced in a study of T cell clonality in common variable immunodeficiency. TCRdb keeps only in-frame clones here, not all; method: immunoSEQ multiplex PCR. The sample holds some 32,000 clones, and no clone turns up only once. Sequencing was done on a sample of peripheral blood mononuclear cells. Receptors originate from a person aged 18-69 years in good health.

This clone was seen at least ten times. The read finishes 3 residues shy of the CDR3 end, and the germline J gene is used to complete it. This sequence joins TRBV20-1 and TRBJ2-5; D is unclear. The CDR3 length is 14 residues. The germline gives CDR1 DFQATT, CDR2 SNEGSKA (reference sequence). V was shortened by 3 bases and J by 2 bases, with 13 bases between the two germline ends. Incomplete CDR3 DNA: TGCAGTGCTAGCCCCCCTCTATTACAAGAGACC. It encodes CSASPPLLQET. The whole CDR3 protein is CSASPPLLQETQYF.

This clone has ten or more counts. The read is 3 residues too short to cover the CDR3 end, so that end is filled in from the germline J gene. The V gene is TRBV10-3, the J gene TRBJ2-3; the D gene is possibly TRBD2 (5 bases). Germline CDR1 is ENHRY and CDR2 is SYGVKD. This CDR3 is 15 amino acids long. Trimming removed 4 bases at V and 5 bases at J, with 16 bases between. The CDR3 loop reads CAISAGLLGGDTQYF. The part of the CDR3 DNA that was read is TGTGCCATCAGTGCAGGCCTCTTAGGAGGAGATACG.

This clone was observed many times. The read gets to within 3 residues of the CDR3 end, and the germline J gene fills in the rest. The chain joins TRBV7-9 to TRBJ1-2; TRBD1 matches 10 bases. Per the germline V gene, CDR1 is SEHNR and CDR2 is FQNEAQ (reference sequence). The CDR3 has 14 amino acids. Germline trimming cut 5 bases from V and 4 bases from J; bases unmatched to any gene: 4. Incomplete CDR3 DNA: TGTGCCAGCAGCCCGTGGACAGGGGGCTATGGC. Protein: CASSPWTGGYG. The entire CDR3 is CASSPWTGGYGYTF.

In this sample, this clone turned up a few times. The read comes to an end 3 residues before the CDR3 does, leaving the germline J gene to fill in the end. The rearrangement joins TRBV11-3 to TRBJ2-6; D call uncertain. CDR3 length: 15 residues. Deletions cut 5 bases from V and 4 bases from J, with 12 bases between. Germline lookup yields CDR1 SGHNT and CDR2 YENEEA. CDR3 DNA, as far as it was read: TGTGCCAGCAGCCCCTCGACTCGAGGGGCCAACGTC. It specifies CASSPSTRGANV. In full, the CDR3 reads CASSPSTRGANVLTF.

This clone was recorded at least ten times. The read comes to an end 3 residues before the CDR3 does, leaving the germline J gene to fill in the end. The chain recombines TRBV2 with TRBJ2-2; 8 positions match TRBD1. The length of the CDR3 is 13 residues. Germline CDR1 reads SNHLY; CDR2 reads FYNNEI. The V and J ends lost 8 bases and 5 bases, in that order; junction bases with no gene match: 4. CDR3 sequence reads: CASGQGRTGELFF. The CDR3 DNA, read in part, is TGTGCCAGCGGACAGGGACGAACCGGGGAG. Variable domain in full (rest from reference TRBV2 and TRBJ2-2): EPEVTQTPSHQVTQMGQEVILRCVPISNHLYFYWYRQILGQKVEFLVSFYNNEISEKSEIFDDQFSVERPDGSNFTLKIRSTKLEDSAMYFCASGQGRTGELFFGEGSRLTVL.

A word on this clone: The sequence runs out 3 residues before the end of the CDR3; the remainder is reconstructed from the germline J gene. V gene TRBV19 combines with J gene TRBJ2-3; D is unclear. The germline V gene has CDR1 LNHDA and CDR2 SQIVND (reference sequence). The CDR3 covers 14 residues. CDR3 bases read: TGTGCCAGTAGTATAAAAGGCGGCAATCAGCCG. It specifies CASSIKGGNQP. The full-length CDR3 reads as CASSIKGGNQPQYF.

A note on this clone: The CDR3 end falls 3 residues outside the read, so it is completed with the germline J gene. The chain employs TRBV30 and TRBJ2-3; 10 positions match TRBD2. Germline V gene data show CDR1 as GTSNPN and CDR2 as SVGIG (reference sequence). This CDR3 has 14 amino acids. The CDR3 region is CAWRTLAGVETQYF. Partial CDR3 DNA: TGTGCCTGGAGGACCCTAGCGGGAGTCGAGACG.

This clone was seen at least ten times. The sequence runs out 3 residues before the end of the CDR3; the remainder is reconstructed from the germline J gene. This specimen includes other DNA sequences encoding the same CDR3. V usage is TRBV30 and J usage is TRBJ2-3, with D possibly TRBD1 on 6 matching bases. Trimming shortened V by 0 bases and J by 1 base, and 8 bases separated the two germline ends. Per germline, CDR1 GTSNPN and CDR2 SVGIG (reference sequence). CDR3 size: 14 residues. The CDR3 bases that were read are TGTGCCTGGAGTGTACAGGGAGGCACAGATACG. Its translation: CAWSVQGGTDT. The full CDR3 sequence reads CAWSVQGGTDTQYF.

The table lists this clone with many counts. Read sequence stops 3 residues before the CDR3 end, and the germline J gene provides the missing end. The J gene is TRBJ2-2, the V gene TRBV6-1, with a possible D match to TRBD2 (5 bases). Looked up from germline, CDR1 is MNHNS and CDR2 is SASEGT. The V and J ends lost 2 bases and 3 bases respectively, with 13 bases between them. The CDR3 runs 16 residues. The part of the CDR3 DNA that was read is TGTGCCAGCAGTGAACAAACTAGTTGGGACACCGGGGAG. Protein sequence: CASSEQTSWDTGE. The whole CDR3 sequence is CASSEQTSWDTGELFF.

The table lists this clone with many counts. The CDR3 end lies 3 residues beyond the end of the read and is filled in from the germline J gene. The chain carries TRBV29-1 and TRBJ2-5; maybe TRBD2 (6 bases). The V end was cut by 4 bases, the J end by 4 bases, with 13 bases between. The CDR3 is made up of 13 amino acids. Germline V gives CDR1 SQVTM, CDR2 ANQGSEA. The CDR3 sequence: CSVARGGGETQYF. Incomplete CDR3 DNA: TGCAGCGTTGCCCGGGGAGGCGGAGAGACC.

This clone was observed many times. The sequenced CDR3 bases are TGTGCCTTAAGCGGGCTAATCCGCGCAGATACC. It translates to CALSGLIRADT. The CDR3, in full, reads CALSGLIRADTYTF. V gene TRBV30 combines with J gene TRBJ1-2; unclear D gene. The read stops 3 residues short of the end of the CDR3; the missing end is completed from the germline J gene. The CDR3 is 14 amino acids. The V gene's germline CDR1 is GTSNPN and CDR2 SVGIG (reference sequence).

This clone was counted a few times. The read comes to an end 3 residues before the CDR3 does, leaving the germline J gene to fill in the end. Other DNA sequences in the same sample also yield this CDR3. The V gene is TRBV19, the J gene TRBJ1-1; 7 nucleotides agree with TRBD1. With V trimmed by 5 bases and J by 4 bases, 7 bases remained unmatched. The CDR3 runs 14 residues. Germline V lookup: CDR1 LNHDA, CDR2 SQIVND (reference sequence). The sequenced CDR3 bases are TGTGCCAGTAGTGGGGGCAGGGGGAGCACTGAA. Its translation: CASSGGRGSTE. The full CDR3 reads CASSGGRGSTEAFF.

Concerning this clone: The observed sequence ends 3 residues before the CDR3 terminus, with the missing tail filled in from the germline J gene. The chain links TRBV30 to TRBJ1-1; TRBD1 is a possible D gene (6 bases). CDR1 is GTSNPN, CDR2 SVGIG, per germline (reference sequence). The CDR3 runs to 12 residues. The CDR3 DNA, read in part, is TGTGCCTGGGACTCGGCGGGGGGCGAA. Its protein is CAWDSAGGE. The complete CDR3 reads CAWDSAGGEAFF.

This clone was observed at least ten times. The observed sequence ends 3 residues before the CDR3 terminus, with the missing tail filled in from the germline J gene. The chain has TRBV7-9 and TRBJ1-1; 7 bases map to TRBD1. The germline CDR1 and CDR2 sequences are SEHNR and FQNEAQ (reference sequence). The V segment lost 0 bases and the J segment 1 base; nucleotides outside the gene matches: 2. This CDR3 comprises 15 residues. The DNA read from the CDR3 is TGTGCCAGCAGCTTAGCTGGGACAGAGAACACTGAA. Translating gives CASSLAGTENTE. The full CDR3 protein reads CASSLAGTENTEAFF.

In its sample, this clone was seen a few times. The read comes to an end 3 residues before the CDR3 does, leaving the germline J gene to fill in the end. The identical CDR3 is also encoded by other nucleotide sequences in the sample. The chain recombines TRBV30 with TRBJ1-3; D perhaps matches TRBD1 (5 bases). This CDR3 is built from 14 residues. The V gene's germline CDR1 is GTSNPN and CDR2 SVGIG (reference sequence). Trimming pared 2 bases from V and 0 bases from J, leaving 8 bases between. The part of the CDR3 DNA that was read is TGTGCCTGGAGTTGGAGGGGCTCTGGAAACACC. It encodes CAWSWRGSGNT. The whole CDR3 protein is CAWSWRGSGNTIYF.

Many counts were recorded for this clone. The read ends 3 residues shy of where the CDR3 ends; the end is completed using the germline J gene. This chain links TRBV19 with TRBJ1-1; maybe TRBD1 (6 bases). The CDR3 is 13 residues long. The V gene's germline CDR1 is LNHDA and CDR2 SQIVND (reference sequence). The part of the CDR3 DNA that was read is TGTGCCAGTAGTATCTTTCGGACAGAGGAA. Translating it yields CASSIFRTEE. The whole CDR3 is CASSIFRTEEAFF.

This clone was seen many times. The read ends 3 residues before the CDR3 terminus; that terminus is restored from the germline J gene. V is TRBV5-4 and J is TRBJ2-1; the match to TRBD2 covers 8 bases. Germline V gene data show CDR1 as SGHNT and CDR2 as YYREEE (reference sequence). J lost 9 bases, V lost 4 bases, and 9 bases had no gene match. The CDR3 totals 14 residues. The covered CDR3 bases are TGTGCCAGCAGCACGGGAGGGGGTTGGGGTGAG. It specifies CASSTGGGWGE. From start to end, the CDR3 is CASSTGGGWGEQFF.

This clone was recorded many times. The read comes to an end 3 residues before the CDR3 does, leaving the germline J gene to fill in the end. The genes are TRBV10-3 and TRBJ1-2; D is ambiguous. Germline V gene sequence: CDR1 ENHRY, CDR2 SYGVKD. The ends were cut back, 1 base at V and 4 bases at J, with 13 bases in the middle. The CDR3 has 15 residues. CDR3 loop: CAISELSGVGYGYTF. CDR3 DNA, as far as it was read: TGTGCCATCAGTGAGTTAAGCGGTGTTGGCTATGGC.

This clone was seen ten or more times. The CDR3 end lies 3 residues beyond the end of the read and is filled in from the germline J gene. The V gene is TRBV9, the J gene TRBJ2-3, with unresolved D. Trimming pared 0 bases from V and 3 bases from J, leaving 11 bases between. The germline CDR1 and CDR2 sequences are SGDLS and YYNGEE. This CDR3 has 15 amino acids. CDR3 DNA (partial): TGTGCCAGCAGCGTAGAGGGTCGCCCTACAGATACG. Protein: CASSVEGRPTDT. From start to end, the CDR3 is CASSVEGRPTDTQYF.

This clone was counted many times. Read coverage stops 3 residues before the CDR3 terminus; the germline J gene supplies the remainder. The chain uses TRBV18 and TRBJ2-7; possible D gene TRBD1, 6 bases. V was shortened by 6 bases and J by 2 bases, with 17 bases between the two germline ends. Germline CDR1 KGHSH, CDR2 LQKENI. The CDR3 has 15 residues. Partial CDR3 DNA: TGTGCCAGCTCTCTTACGGCAGGGGAGACCTACGAG. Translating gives CASSLTAGETYE. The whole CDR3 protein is CASSLTAGETYEQYF.

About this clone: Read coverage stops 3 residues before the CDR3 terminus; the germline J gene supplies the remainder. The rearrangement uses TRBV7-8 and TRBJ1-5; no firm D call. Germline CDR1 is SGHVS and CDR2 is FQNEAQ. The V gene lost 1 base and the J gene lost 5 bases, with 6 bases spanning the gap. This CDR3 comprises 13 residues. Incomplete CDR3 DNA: TGTGCCAGCAGCTTAGTGGCGGATCAGCCC. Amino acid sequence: CASSLVADQP. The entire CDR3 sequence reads CASSLVADQPQHF. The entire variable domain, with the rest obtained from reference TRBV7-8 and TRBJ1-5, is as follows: GAGVSQSPRYKVAKRGQDVALRCDPISGHVSLFWYQQALGQGPEFLTYFQNEAQLDKSGLPSDRFFAERPEGSVSTLKIQRTQQEDSAVYLCASSLVADQPQHFGDGTRLSIL.

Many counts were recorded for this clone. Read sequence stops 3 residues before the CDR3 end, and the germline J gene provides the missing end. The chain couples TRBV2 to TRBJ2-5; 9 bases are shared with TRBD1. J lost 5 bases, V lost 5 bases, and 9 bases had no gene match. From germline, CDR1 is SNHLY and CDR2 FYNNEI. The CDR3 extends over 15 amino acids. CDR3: CASSFGTGMGETQYF. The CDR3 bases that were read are TGTGCCAGCAGTTTTGGGACAGGGATGGGGGAGACC.

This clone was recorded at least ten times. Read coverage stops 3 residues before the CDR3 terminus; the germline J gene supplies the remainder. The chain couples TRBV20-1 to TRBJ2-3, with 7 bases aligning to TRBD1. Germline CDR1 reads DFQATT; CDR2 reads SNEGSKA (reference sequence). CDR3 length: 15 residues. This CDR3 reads CSARPGTDGYQPQYF. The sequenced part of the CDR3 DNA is TGCAGTGCTAGACCCGGGACAGACGGATATCAGCCG.

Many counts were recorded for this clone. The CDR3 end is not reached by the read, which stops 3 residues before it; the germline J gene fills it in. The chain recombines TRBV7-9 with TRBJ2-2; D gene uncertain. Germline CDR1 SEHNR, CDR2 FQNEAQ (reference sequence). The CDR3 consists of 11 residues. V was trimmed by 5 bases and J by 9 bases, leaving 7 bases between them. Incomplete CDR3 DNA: TGTGCCAGCAGCACAGCTAGGGAG. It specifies CASSTARE. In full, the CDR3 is CASSTARELFF.

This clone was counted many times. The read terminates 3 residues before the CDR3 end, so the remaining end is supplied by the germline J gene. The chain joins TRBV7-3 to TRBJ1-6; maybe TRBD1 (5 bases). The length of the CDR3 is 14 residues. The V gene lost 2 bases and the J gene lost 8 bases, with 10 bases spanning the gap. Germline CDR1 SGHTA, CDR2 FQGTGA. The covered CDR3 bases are TGTGCCAGCAGCTTATCAGGGCCCCATTCACCC. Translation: CASSLSGPHSP. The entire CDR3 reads CASSLSGPHSPLHF.

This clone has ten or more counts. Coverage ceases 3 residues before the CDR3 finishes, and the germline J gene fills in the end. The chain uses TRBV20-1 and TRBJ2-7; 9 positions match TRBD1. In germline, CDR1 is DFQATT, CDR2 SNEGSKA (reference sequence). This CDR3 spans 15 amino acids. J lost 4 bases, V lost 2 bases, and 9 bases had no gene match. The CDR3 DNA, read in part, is TGCAGTGCTAGACAGCCGACAGGGGGTAGATACGAG. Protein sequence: CSARQPTGGRYE. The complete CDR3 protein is CSARQPTGGRYEQYF.

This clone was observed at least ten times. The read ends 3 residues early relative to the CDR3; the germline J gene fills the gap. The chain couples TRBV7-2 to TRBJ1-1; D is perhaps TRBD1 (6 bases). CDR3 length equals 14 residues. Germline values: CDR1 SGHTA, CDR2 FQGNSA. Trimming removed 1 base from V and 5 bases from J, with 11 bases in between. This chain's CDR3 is CASSLDPGATEAFF. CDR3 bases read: TGTGCCAGCAGCTTAGATCCAGGGGCGACTGAA.

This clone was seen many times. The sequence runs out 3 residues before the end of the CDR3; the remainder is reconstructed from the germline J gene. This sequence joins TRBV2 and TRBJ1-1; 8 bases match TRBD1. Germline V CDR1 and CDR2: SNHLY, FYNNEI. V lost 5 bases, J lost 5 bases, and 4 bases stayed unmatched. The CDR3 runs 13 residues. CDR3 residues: CASSSRDRTEAFF. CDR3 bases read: TGTGCCAGCAGTTCTCGGGACAGGACTGAA.